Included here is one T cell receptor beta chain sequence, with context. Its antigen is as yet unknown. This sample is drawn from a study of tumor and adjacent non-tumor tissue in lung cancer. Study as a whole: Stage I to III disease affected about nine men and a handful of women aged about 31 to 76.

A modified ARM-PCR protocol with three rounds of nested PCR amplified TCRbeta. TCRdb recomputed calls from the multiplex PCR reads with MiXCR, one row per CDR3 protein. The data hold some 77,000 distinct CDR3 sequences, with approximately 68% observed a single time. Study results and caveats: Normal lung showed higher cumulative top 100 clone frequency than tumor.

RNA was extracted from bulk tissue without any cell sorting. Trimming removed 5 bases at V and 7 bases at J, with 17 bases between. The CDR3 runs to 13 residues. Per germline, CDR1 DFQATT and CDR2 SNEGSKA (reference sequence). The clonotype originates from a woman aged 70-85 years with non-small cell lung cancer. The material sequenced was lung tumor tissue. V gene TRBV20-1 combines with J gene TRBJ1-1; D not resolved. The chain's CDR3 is CSASGILAFEAFF. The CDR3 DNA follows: TGCAGTGCTTCCGGGATACTGGCTTTTGAAGCTTTCTTT.